The clone carrying this T cell receptor (beta chain) was detected a few times. The sample comes from a study of blood T cells in healthy people across ages. Study at large: With template switching, about one barcoded beta molecule was captured per two T cells.

Sample-barcoded 5' priming and a J-beta primer mix drove a second PCR of about 6 to 12 cycles. TCRdb itself ran the 5' RACE reads through MiXCR, one entry per CDR3 protein. The sample holds roughly 1.6 million distinct CDR3 sequences, about 31% seen once. The CDR3 is made up of 13 amino acids. V lost 7 bases to trimming and J lost 6 bases, with 13 bases between them. Germline V gives CDR1 MDHEN, CDR2 SYDVKM. Sequencing was performed on blood. The chain has TRBV28 and TRBJ2-1; unclear D gene. This TCR came from a young woman in good health. CDR3 DNA: TGTGCCAGCAACACTGACCTTCGCAATGAGCAGTTCTTC. Translation gives CASNTDLRNEQFF. The full variable domain, rest sourced from reference TRBV28 and TRBJ2-1, is DVKVTQSSRYLVKRTGEKVFLECVQDMDHENMFWYRQDPGLGLRLIYFSYDVKMKEKGDIPEGYSVSREKKERFSLILESASTNQTSMYLCASNTDLRNEQFFGPGTRLTVL.